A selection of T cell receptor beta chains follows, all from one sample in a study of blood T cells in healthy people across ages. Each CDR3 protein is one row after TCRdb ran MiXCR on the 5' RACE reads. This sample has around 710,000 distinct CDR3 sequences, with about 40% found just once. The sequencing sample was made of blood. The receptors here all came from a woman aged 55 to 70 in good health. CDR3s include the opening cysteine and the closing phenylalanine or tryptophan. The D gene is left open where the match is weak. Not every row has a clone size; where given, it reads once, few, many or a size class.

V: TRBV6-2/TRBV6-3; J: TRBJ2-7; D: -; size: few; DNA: TGTGCCAGCAGTTACGGCGGGGCTTTCCCACCAGAGCAGTACTTC; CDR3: CASSYGGAFPPEQYF
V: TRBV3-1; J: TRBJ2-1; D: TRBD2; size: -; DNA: TGTGCCAGCAGCCTGATAGCGGGGGCCCACAATGAGCAGTTCTTC; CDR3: CASSLIAGAHNEQFF
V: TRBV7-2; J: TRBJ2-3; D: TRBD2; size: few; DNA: TGTGCCAGCAGCCCGACTAGCGGGAGGGCCTTAGATACGCAGTATTTT; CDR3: CASSPTSGRALDTQYF
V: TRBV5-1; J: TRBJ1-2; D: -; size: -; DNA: TGCGCCAGCAGCCCGGTCCCAGAAACAACTAGTGGCTACACCTTC; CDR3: CASSPVPETTSGYTF
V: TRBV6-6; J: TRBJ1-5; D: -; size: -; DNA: TGTGCCAGCAGATTAACTTGGGTGAGCAATCAGCCCCAGCATTTT; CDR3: CASRLTWVSNQPQHF
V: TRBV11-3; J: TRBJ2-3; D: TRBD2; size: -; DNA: TGTGCCAGCAGCTTTAGCGGGAGCGGCACAGATACGCAGTATTTT; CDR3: CASSFSGSGTDTQYF
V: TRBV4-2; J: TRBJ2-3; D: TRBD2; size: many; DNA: TGTGCCAGCAGCTACTCCCCAAGCGGGGGGGATACGCAGTATTTT; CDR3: CASSYSPSGGDTQYF
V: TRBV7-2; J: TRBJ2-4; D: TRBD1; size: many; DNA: TGTGCCAGCAGCAAGACAGGGCAGGATAACATTCAGTACTTC; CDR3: CASSKTGQDNIQYF
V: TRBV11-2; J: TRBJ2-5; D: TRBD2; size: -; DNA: TGTGCCAGCAGCTTATCCCCCCACGGGACTAGCGGGGGGACCCCCCAAGAGACCCAGTACTTC; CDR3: CASSLSPHGTSGGTPQETQYF
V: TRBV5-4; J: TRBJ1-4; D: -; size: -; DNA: TGTGCCACCAAGGACTACCTGAATGAAAAACTGTTTTTT; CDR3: CATKDYLNEKLFF
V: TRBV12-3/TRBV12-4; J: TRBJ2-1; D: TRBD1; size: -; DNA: TGTGCCAGCAGTCACCGGGACAGGTTCTACAATGAGCAGTTCTTC; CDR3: CASSHRDRFYNEQFF
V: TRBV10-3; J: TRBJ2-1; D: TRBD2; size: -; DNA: TGTGCCATCAGCTCCTCGGGAGCCGCGGGGGGGCTCTACAATGAGCAGTTCTTC; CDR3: CAISSSGAAGGLYNEQFF
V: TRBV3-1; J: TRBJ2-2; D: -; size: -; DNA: TGTGCCAGCAGCCGAGGGGTTGCCGGGGAGCTGTTTTTT; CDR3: CASSRGVAGELFF
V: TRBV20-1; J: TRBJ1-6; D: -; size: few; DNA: TGCAGTGCTAGAGAAGGGAGCGACAGTAATTCACCCCTCCACTTT; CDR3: CSAREGSDSNSPLHF
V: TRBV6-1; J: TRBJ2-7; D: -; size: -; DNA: TGTGCCAGCAGTGCCAGGGACCCATTCTACGAGCAGTACTTC; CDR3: CASSARDPFYEQYF
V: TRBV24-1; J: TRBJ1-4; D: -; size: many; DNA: TGTGCCACCAGTGATCCGCGGCGAGGCACTAATGAAAAACTGTTTTTT; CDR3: CATSDPRRGTNEKLFF
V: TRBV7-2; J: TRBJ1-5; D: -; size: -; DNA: TGTGCCAGCAACCGTGGAAGTCAGCCCCAGCATTTT; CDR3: CASNRGSQPQHF
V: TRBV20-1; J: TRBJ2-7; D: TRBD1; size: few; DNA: TGCAGTGCTCCTTCCAAGGGGGGGACAGGGTCTTCCGAGCAGTACTTC; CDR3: CSAPSKGGTGSSEQYF
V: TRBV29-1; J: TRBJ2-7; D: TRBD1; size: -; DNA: TGCAGCGTCGCCGGGACAGGGGTTTACGAGCAGTACTTC; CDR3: CSVAGTGVYEQYF
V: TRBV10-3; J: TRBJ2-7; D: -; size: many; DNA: TGTGCCATCAGTGGCCCAGGGACCGAGCAGTACTTC; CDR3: CAISGPGTEQYF
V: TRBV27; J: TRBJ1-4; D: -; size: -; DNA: TGTGCCAGCAGTTTATCCGGCATTGACGTAAAACTGTTTTTT; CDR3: CASSLSGIDVKLFF
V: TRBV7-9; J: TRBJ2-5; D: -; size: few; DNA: TGTGCCAGCAGCTTAAAGTCCAGTACAGAGACCCAGTACTTC; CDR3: CASSLKSSTETQYF
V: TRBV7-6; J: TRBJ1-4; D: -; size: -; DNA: TGTGCCAGCAGCTTAGATCCGGGGATCGAACTGTTTTTT; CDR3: CASSLDPGIELFF
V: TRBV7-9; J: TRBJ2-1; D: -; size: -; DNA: TGTGCCAGCAGCTTCGGGACATTAGGGTACAATGAGCAGTTCTTC; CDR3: CASSFGTLGYNEQFF
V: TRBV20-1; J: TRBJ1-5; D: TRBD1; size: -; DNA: TGCAGTGCTAGAGATAGTTTTCGGACAGGGGGCAATCAGCCCCAGCATTTT; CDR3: CSARDSFRTGGNQPQHF
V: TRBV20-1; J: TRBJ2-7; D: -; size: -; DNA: TGCAGTGCTAGAGATCTCGAGGGTAATTACGAGCAGTACTTC; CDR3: CSARDLEGNYEQYF
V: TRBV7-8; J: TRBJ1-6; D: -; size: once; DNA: TGTGCCAGCAGCTTAGTTTTCCAGGGTACCTCACCCCTCCACTTT; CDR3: CASSLVFQGTSPLHF
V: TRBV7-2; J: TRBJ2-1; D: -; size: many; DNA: TGTGCCAGCAGAATGTACAATGAGCAGTTCTTC; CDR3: CASRMYNEQFF
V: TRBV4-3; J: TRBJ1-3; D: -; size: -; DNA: TGCGCCAGCAGCATACAGGGATCAGGAAACACCATATATTTT; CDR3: CASSIQGSGNTIYF
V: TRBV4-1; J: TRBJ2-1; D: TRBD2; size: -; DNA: TGCGCCAGCAGCCAAGGGGTTAGCGGGAGCTATGAGCAGTTCTTC; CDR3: CASSQGVSGSYEQFF
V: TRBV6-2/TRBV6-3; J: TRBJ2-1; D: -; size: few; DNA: TGTGCCAGCAGTCCTTCGGGACTCCTGATCTACAATGAGCAGTTCTTC; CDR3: CASSPSGLLIYNEQFF
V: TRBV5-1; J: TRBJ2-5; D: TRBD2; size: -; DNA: TGCGCCAGCAGCTTGGAGGGACTAGCGATGCAGTACTTC; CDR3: CASSLEGLAMQYF
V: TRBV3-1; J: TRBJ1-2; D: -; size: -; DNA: TGTGCCAGCAGCCAAGACGCCTCCCCGGGACCGAGTGGCTACACCTTC; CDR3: CASSQDASPGPSGYTF
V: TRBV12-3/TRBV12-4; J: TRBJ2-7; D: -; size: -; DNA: TGTGCCAGCAGTTTGCGGGGAGAGGTTAACGAGCAGTACTTC; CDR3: CASSLRGEVNEQYF
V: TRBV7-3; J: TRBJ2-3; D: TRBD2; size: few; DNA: TGTGCCAGCAGCCTAATAGCGGGCCCCACAGATACGCAGTATTTT; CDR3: CASSLIAGPTDTQYF
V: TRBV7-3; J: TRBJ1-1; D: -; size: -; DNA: TGTGCCAGCAGCTTAAAGGTGGGCACTGAAGCTTTCTTT; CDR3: CASSLKVGTEAFF
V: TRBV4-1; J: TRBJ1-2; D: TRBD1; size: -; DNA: TGCGCCAGCAGCCTTTTCGGGACAGGGGGCTATGGCTACACCTTC; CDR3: CASSLFGTGGYGYTF
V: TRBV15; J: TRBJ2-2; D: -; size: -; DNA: TGTGCCACCAGCAGAGATAGGGTTAGGACCGGGGAGCTGTTTTTT; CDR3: CATSRDRVRTGELFF
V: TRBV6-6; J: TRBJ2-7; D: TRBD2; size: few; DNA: TGTGCCAGCACGGAGCGGGGGGGCCTGTACGAGCAGTACTTC; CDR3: CASTERGGLYEQYF
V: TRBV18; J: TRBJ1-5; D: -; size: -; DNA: TGTGCCAGCTCACCAGGGGTAGAGGGGCAGCCCCAGCATTTT; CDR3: CASSPGVEGQPQHF
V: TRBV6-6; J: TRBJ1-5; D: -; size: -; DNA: TGTGCCAGCAGTTACCCGGACAGCTTCAATCAGCCCCAGCATTTT; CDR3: CASSYPDSFNQPQHF
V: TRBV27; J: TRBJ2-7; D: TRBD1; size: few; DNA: TGTGCCAGCAGTTTCCAGGGGGTCGTCTCCTACGAGCAGTACTTC; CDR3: CASSFQGVVSYEQYF
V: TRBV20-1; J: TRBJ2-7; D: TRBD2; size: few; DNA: TGCAGTGCTGAGGGACTAGCGGATTACGAGCAGTACTTC; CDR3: CSAEGLADYEQYF
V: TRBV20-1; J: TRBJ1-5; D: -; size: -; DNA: TGCAGTGCTAGAGTGGCGCCCCGAGCGTTGGAAGTAAAAGGCAATCAGCCCCAGCATTTT; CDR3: CSARVAPRALEVKGNQPQHF
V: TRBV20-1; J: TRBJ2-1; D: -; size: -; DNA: TGCAGTGCCCCAAGGAGGGGCAGCTCCTACAATGAGCAGTTCTTC; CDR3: CSAPRRGSSYNEQFF
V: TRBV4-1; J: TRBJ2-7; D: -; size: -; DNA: TGCGCCAGCAGCCAATCCCGGGAAAGCTACGAGCAGTACTTC; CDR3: CASSQSRESYEQYF
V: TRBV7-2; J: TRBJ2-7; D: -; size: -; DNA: TGTGCCAGCAGCACCCAAATTCGGCTAGGCGAGCAGTACTTC; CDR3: CASSTQIRLGEQYF
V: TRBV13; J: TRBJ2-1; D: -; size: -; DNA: TGTGCCAGCAGCGATAGGGTGCAGGGTTCCCCCTACGAGCAGTTCTTC; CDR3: CASSDRVQGSPYEQFF
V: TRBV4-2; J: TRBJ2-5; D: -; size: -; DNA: TGTGCCAGCAGCCAATACCCAGGAGGAGAGACCCAGTACTTC; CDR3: CASSQYPGGETQYF
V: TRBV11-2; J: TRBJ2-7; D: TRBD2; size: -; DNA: TGTGCCAGCAGCTCCGGAGCGGGACTCTCCTACAATGAGCAGTACTTC; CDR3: CASSSGAGLSYNEQYF